Following are 3 T cell receptor beta chains from one sample sequenced in a study of shared clonotypes between healthy human individuals. Clones were read by immunoSEQ multiplex PCR, and TCRdb kept only the in-frame ones, dropping some. The sample includes hundreds of thousands of clones, 70% to 80% of them seen just once. The sample taken for sequencing was PBMCs. The receptor source for this set is a woman aged 40 to 55 in good health. Some clones in this sample may be carry-over from other donors' samples.

The rearrangement joins TRBV5-1 to TRBJ2-6, with D perhaps assigned TRBD1 or TRBD2 (5 bases each). With 4 bases removed from V and 0 bases from J, the gap between germline ends came to 8 bases. This CDR3 comprises 15 residues. Germline CDR1 and CDR2: SGHRS and YFSETQ. Written as DNA, the CDR3 is TGCGCCAGCAGCGTGGGGGACTCTGGGGCCAACGTCCTGACTTTC. It encodes CASSVGDSGANVLTF. The full variable domain, completed using reference TRBV5-1 and TRBJ2-6, is KAGVTQTPRYLIKTRGQQVTLSCSPISGHRSVSWYQQTPGQGLQFLFEYFSETQRNKGNFPGRFSGRQFSNSRSEMNVSTLELGDSALYLCASSVGDSGANVLTFGAGSRLTVL.

The chain is built from TRBV10-2 and TRBJ2-7, with 7 bases that match TRBD1. This CDR3 region has 13 residues. Germline V CDR1 and CDR2: WSHSY, SAAADI. V lost 7 bases and J lost 5; bases outside the gene matches: 8. CDR3 in DNA: TGCGCCAGCAAGCAGGGGGACCTCCACGAGCAGTACTTC. It specifies CASKQGDLHEQYF.

V usage is TRBV18 and J usage is TRBJ2-5; 7 positions match TRBD2. Germline V gene sequence: CDR1 KGHSH, CDR2 LQKENI. V gave up 2 bases and J gave up 5 bases; unmatched junction bases: 5. The CDR3 length is 14 residues. The CDR3 DNA reads TGTGCCAGCTCACCAGAGGCGGGAGCGGAGACCCAGTACTTC. Translation: CASSPEAGAETQYF.